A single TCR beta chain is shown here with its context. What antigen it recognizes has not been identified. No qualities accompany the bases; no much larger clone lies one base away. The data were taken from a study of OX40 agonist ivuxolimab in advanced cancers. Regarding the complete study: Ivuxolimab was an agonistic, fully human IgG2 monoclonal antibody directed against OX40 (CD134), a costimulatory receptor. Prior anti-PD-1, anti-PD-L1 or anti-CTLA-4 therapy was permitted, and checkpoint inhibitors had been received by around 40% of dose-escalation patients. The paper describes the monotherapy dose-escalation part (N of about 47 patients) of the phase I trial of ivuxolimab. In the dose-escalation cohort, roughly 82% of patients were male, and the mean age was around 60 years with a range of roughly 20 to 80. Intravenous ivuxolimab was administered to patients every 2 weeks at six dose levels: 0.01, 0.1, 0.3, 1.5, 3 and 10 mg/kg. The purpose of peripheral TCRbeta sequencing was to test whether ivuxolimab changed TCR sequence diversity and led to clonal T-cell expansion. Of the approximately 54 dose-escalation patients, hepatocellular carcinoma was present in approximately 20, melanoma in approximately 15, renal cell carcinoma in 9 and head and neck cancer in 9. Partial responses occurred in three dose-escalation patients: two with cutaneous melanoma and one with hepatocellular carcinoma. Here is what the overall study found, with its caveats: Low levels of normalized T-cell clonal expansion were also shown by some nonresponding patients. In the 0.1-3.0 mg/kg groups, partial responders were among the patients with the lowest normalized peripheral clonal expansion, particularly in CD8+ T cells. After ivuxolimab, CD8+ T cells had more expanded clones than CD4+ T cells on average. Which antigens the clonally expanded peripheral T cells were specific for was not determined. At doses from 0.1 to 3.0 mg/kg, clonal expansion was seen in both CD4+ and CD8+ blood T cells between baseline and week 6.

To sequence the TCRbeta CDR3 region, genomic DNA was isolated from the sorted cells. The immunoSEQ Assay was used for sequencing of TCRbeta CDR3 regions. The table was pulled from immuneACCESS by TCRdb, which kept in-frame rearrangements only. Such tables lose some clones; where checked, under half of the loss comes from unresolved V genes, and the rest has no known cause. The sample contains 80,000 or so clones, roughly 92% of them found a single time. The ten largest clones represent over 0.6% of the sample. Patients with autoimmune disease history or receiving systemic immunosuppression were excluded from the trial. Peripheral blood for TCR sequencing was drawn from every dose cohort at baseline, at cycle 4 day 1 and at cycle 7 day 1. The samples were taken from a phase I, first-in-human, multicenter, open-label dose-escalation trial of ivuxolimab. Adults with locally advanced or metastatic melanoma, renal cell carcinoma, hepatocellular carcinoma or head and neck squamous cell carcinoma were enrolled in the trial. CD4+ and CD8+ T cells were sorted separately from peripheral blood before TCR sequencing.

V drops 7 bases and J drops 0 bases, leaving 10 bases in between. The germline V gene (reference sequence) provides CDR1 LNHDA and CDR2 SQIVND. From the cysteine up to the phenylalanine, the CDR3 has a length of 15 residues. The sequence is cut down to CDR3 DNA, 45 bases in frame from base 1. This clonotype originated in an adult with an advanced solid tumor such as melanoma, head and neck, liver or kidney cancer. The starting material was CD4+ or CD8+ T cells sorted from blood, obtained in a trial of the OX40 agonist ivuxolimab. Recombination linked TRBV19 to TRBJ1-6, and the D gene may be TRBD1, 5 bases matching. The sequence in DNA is TGTGCCAGTATCGAGGGGAGCTCCTATAATTCACCCCTCCACTTT. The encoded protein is CASIEGSSYNSPLHF. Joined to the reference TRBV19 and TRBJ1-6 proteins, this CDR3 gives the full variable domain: DGGITQSPKYLFRKEGQNVTLSCEQNLNHDAMYWYRQDPGQGLRLIYYSQIVNDFQKGDIAEGYSVSREKKESFPLTVTSAQKNPTAFYLCASIEGSSYNSPLHFGNGTRLTVT.